The text below deals with one T cell receptor beta chain. These data come from a study of spatial heterogeneity in lung cancer. TCRdb ran MiXCR on the 5' RACE reads and lists one entry per CDR3 protein. The sample includes around 40,000 distinct CDR3 sequences, around 6.9% of them seen just once. Trimming removed 3 bases from V and 5 bases from J, with 13 bases in between. The CDR3 length is 13 residues. The germline V gene encodes CDR1 DFQATT and CDR2 SNEGSKA (reference sequence). The sample's time point: blood at routine non-recurrence follow-up after resection. The material sequenced was PBMCs, taken at follow-up. This clonotype was sampled from a male donor with early-stage non-small cell lung cancer. The chain carries TRBV20-1 and TRBJ1-2; no reliable D call. CDR3 DNA: TGCAGTGCTAGGTACAGTCTACGGTATGGCTACACCTTC. Translated: CSARYSLRYGYTF.